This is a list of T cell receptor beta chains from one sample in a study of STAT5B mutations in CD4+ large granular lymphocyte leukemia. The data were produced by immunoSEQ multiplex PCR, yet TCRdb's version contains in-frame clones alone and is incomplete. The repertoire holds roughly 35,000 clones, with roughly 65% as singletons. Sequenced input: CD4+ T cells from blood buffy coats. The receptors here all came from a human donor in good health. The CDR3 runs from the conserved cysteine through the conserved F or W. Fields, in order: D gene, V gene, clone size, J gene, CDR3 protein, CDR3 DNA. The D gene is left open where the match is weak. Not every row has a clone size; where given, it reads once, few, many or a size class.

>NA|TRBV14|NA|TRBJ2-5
CASSRGPTQYF
TGTGCCAGCAGCCGGGGGCCGACCCAGTACTTC
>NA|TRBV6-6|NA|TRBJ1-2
CASSQGRGIYGYTF
TGTGCCAGCAGTCAGGGGCGCGGCATCTATGGCTACACCTTC
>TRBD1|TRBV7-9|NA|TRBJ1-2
CASSNYLTGVLSGYTF
TGTGCCAGCAGCAATTACCTGACAGGGGTCCTCTCTGGCTACACCTTC
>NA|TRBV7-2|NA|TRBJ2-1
CASSLVPGEYNEQFF
TGTGCCAGCAGCTTAGTTCCTGGGGAATACAATGAGCAGTTCTTC
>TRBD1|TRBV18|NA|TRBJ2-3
CASSPPGGRSDTQYF
TGTGCCAGCTCACCACCAGGGGGCCGGTCAGATACGCAGTATTTT
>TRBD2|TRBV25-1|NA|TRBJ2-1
CASSDPGLAANEQFF
TGTGCCAGCAGTGACCCGGGACTAGCGGCCAATGAGCAGTTCTTC
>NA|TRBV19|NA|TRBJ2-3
CASSNGGIWTDTQYF
TGTGCCAGTAGTAATGGGGGCATTTGGACAGATACGCAGTATTTT
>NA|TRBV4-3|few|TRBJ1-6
CASSHVGAPLHF
TGCGCCAGCAGCCACGTAGGGGCGCCCCTCCACTTT
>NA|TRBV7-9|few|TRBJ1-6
CASSLAGGGLNSPLHF
TGTGCCAGCAGCTTAGCGGGAGGGGGGCTCAATTCACCCCTCCACTTT
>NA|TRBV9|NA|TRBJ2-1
CASSVEEGGIEQFF
TGTGCCAGCAGCGTAGAGGAGGGGGGGATTGAGCAGTTCTTC
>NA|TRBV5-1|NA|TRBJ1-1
CASSLAGWDTEAFF
TGCGCCAGCAGCTTGGCAGGGTGGGACACTGAAGCTTTCTTT
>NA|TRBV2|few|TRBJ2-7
CASSELVGLEQYF
TGTGCCAGCAGTGAATTGGTAGGGCTCGAGCAGTACTTC
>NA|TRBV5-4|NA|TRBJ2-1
CASSLYGVYEQFF
TGTGCCAGCAGCTTGTACGGGGTGTATGAGCAGTTCTTC
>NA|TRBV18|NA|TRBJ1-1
CASSPRAGNTEAFF
TGTGCCAGCTCACCCCGGGCCGGGAACACTGAAGCTTTCTTT
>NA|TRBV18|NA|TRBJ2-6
CASSPETSGANVLTF
TGTGCCAGCTCACCGGAGACCTCTGGGGCCAACGTCCTGACTTTC
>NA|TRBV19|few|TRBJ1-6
CASSIDFGRRRNSPLHF
TGTGCCAGTAGTATAGATTTTGGCCGACGGAGGAATTCACCCCTCCACTTT
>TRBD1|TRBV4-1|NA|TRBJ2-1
CASSQLQGGLLNEQFF
TGCGCCAGCAGCCAACTACAGGGGGGTCTTCTCAATGAGCAGTTCTTC
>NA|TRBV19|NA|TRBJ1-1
CASSMVGGTEAFF
TGTGCCAGTAGTATGGTGGGGGGCACTGAAGCTTTCTTT
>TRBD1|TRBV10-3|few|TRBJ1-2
CAISETTDRSYGYTF
TGTGCCATCAGTGAGACTACGGACAGGTCTTATGGCTACACCTTC
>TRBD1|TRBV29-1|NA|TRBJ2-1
CSVATGYNEQFF
TGCAGCGTTGCGACAGGGTACAATGAGCAGTTCTTC
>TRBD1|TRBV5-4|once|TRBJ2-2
CASSFPGGTGELFF
TGTGCCAGCAGCTTTCCAGGGGGCACCGGGGAGCTGTTTTTT
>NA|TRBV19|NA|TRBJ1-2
CASSKGVEYGYTF
TGTGCCAGTAGTAAGGGGGTTGAATATGGCTACACCTTC
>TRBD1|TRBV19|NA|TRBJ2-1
CASSAPEGATYNEQFF
TGTGCCAGTAGTGCCCCAGAGGGGGCTACCTACAATGAGCAGTTCTTC
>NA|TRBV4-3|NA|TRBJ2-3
CASSQDRQGTQYF
TGCGCCAGCAGCCAAGATAGGCAGGGCACGCAGTATTTT
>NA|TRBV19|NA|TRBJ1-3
CASSIGTASGNTIYF
TGTGCCAGTAGTATAGGGACAGCATCTGGAAACACCATATATTTT
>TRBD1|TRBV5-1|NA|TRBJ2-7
CASAGQGDREQYF
TGCGCCAGCGCTGGGCAGGGGGACCGCGAGCAGTACTTC
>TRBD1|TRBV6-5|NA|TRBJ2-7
CASSYDRQGIYEQYF
TGTGCCAGCAGTTACGATCGACAGGGTATCTACGAGCAGTACTTC
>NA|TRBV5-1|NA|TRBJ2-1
CASSLATGDFYNEQFF
TGCGCCAGCAGCTTGGCGACGGGGGACTTCTACAATGAGCAGTTCTTC
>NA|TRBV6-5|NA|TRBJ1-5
CASSYLYQPQHF
TGTGCCAGCAGTTACCTCTATCAGCCCCAGCATTTT
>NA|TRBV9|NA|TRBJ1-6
CASSVEVGPNSPLHF
TGTGCCAGCAGCGTAGAGGTAGGGCCCAATTCACCCCTCCACTTT
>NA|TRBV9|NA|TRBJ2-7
CASSPNHPGLSSYEQYF
TGTGCCAGCAGCCCCAATCATCCGGGTCTGAGCTCCTACGAGCAGTACTTC
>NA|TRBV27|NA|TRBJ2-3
CASSPTVRVDTQYF
TGTGCCAGCAGTCCGACAGTGAGAGTAGATACGCAGTATTTT
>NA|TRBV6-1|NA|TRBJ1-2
CASSEVGTPATYGYTF
TGTGCCAGCAGTGAAGTTGGGACCCCCGCGACCTATGGCTACACCTTC
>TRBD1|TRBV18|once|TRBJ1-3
CASSPGTGSTGNTIYF
TGTGCCAGCTCCCCCGGGACAGGGAGTACTGGAAACACCATATATTTT
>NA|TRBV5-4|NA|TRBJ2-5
CASSLDRSGEYQETQYF
TGTGCCAGCAGCTTGGATAGGTCGGGGGAGTACCAAGAGACCCAGTACTTC
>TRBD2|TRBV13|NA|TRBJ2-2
CASSLSSGANTGELFF
TGTGCCAGCAGCTTAAGTAGCGGGGCGAACACCGGGGAGCTGTTTTTT
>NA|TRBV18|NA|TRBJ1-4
CASSPGQGATNEKLFF
TGTGCCAGCTCACCGGGGCAGGGAGCAACTAATGAAAAACTGTTTTTT
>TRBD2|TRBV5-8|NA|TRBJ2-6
CASSPGGGSGANVLTF
TGTGCCAGCAGCCCGGGCGGGGGATCTGGGGCCAACGTCCTGACTTTC
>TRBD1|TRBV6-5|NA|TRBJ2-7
CASWDRGGYEQYF
TGTGCCAGCTGGGACAGGGGGGGCTACGAGCAGTACTTC
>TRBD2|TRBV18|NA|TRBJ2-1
CASSPGTSRRLFF
TGTGCCAGCTCACCAGGGACTAGCAGGCGGTTGTTCTTC
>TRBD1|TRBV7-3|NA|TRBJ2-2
CASSPPTGLGAGELFF
TGTGCCAGCAGCCCCCCGACAGGGTTGGGGGCCGGGGAGCTGTTTTTT
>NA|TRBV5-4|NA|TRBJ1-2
CASSSRDGHYGYTF
TGTGCCAGCAGCAGTCGGGACGGTCACTATGGCTACACCTTC
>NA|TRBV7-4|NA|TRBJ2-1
CASSLMVQGVGDYNEQFF
TGTGCCAGCAGCTTGATGGTTCAGGGAGTGGGGGATTACAATGAGCAGTTCTTC
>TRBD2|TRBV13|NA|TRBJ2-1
CASSLGSLAGESTDEQFF
TGTGCCAGCAGCTTAGGCAGCCTAGCGGGGGAGTCGACGGATGAGCAGTTCTTC
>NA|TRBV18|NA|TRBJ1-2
CASSPPGQEGYTF
TGTGCCAGCTCACCACCCGGGCAGGAGGGCTACACCTTC
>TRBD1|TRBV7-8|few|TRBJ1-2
CASSLGTAGGYTF
TGTGCCAGCAGCTTGGGGACAGCCGGGGGCTACACCTTC
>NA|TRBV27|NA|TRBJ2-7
CASRKRGALEREQYF
TGTGCCAGCAGAAAACGGGGGGCGCTTGAGCGGGAGCAGTACTTC
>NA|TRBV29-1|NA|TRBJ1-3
CSALGLLGSGNTIYF
TGCAGCGCATTGGGTCTGTTAGGCTCTGGAAACACCATATATTTT
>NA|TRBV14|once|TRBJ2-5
CASSQPPGGRRRGTQYF
TGTGCCAGCAGCCAACCTCCTGGAGGACGTCGAAGGGGGACCCAGTACTTC
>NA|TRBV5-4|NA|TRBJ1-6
CASSLAELVSSYNSPLHF
TGTGCCAGCAGCTTGGCCGAACTGGTCAGCTCCTATAATTCACCCCTCCACTTT
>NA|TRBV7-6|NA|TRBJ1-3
CASSLYSGVSGNTIYF
TGTGCCAGCAGCTTATATTCGGGCGTCTCTGGAAACACCATATATTTT
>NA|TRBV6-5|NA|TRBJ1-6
CASSWGGEGFNSPLHF
TGTGCCAGCAGTTGGGGGGGGGAGGGCTTTAATTCACCCCTCCACTTT
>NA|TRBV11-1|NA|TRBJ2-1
CASTLNGGPYNEQFF
TGTGCCAGCACTTTGAACGGGGGCCCCTACAATGAGCAGTTCTTC